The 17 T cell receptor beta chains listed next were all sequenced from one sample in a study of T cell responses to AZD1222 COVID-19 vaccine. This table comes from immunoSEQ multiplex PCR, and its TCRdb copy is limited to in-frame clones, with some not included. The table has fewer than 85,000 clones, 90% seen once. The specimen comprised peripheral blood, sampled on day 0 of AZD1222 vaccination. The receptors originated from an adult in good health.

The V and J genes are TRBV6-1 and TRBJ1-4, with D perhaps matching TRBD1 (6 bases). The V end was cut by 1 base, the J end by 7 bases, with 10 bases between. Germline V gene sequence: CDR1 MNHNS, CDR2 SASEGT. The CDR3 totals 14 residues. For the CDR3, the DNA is TGTGCCAGCAGTGAAGGTGGGGGCGGTGAAAAACTGTTTTTT. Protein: CASSEGGGGEKLFF.

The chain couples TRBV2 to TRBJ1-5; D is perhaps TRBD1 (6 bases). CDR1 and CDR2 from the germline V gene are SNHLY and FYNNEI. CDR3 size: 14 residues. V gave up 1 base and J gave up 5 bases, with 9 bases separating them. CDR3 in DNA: TGTGCCAGCAGTGAAGAACAGGGATATCAGCCCCAGCATTTT. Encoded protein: CASSEEQGYQPQHF.

This CDR3 is CATSRDRDSQETQYF. As DNA, the CDR3 is TGTGCCACCAGCAGAGATAGGGACAGCCAAGAGACCCAGTACTTC. The chain joins TRBV15 to TRBJ2-5, with TRBD1 identical over 7 bases. Germline V gives CDR1 LNHNV, CDR2 YYDKDF (reference sequence). The CDR3 loop spans 15 amino acids. V shed 0 bases and J 1 base; nucleotides not matched to a gene: 2.

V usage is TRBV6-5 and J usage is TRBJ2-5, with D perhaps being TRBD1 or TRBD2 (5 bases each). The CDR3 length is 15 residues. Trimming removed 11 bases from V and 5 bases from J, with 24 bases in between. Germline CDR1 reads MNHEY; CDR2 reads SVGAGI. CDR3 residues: CASSEAGTVGETQYF. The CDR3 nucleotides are TGTGCCTCTTCGGAAGCAGGGACGGTAGGGGAGACCCAGTACTTC.

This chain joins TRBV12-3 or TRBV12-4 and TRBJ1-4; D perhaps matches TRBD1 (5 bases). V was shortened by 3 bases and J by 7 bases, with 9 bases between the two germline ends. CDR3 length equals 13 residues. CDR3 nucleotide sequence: TGTGCCAGCAGTTTGGGGGGGTTTGAAAAACTGTTTTTT. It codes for CASSLGGFEKLFF.

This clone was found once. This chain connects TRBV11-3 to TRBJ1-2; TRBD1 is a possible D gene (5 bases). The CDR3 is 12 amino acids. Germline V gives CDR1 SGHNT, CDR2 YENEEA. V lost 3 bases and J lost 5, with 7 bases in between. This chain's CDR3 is CASSLRGYGYTF. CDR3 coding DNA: TGTGCCAGCAGCTTGAGGGGTTATGGCTACACCTTC.

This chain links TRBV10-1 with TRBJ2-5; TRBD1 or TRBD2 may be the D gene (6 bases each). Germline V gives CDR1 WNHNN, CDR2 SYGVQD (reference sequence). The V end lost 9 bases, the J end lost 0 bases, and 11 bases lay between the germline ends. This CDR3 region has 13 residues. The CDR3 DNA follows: TGCGCCAGTAAGGGGGGCAACCAAGAGACCCAGTACTTC. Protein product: CASKGGNQETQYF.

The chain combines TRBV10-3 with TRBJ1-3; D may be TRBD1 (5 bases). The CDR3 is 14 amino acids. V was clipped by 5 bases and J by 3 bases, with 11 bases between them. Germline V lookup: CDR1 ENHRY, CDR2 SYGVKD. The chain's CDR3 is CAISLGGDGNTIYF. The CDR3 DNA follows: TGTGCCATCAGTTTGGGAGGGGATGGAAACACCATATATTTT.

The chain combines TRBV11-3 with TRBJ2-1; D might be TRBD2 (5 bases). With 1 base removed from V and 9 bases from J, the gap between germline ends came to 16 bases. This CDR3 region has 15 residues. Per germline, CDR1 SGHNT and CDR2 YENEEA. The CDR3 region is CASSLVIGGNREQFF. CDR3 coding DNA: TGTGCCAGCAGCTTAGTCATTGGAGGCAACCGTGAGCAGTTCTTC.

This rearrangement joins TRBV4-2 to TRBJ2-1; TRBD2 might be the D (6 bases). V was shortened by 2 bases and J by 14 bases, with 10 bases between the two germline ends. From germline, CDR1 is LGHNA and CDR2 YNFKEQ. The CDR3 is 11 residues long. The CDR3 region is CASSQRGLKFF. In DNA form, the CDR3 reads TGTGCCAGCAGCCAAAGGGGACTGAAGTTCTTC.

In nucleotides, the CDR3 is TGTGCCAGCAGAGCATTTGGGGGAAGCGCAGATACGCAGTATTTT. It translates to CASRAFGGSADTQYF. V is TRBV2 and J is TRBJ2-3, with D perhaps assigned TRBD1 or TRBD2 (5 bases each). The germline V gene has CDR1 SNHLY and CDR2 FYNNEI. V shed 6 bases and J shed 4 bases, with 17 bases lying between them. The CDR3 runs 15 residues. The complete variable domain, with remaining parts taken from reference TRBV2 and TRBJ2-3, reads EPEVTQTPSHQVTQMGQEVILRCVPISNHLYFYWYRQILGQKVEFLVSFYNNEISEKSEIFDDQFSVERPDGSNFTLKIRSTKLEDSAMYFCASRAFGGSADTQYFGPGTRLTVL.

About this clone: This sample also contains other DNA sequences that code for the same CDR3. This chain's CDR3 is CASTTGGNQPQHF. CDR3 in DNA: TGTGCCAGTACGACAGGGGGCAATCAGCCCCAGCATTTT. The chain uses TRBV19 and TRBJ1-5, with 8 bases identical to TRBD1. The CDR3 is made up of 13 amino acids. Per germline, CDR1 LNHDA and CDR2 SQIVND (reference sequence). V lost 7 bases, J lost 2 bases, and 1 base stayed unmatched.

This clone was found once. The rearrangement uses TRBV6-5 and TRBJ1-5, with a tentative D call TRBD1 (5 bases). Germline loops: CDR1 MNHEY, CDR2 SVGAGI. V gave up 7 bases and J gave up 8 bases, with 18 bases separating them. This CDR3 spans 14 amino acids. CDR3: CASTRWTPLEPQHF. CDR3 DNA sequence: TGTGCCAGCACCAGGTGGACACCCCTAGAGCCCCAGCATTTT.

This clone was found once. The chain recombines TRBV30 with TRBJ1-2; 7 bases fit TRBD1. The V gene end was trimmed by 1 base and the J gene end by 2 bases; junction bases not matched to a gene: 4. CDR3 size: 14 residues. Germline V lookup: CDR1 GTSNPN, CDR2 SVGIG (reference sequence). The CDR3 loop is CAWSGGQSNYGYTF. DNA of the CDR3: TGTGCCTGGAGTGGGGGACAGTCGAACTATGGCTACACCTTC.

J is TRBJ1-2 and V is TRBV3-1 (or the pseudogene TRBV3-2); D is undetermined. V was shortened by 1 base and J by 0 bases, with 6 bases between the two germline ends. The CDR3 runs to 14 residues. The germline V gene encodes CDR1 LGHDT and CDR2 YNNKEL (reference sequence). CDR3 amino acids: CASSQVTANYGYTF. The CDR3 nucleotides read TGTGCCAGCAGCCAAGTTACAGCTAACTATGGCTACACCTTC.

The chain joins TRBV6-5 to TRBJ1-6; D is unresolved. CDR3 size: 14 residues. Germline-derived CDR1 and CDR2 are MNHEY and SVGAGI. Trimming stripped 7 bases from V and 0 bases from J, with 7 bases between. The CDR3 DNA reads TGTGCCAGCAAGGCAACCTCCTATAATTCACCCCTCCACTTT. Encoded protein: CASKATSYNSPLHF.

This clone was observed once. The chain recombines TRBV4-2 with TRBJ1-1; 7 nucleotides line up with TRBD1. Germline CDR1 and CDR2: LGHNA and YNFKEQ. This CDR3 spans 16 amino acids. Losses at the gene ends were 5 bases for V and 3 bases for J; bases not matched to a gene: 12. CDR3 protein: CASSTRSTGQHTEAFF. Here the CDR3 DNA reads TGTGCCAGCAGCACGCGATCGACAGGGCAACACACTGAAGCTTTCTTT.